The clone carrying this T cell receptor (beta chain) turned up a few times. The antigen is unknown. Germline V CDR1 and CDR2: KGHSH, LQKENI. The CDR3 has 14 amino acids. Trimming shortened V by 6 bases and J by 2 bases, and 14 bases separated the two germline ends. The data derive from a study of response to subunit inactivated influenza vaccine. Broader study findings: Authors suggested that a seasonal influenza vaccination recruits few new T cells each time.

From the RT-PCR reads, TCRdb called clonotypes with MiXCR, one entry per CDR3 protein. The top ten hold around 12% of the sample, which has roughly 160,000 distinct CDR3 sequences, approximately 11% seen once. The TCR comes from a man in his fifties who received an inactivated influenza vaccine. Specimen: non-naive T cells sorted from PBMCs, collected about 6 weeks after vaccination. The chain has TRBV18 and TRBJ2-7; D unresolved. In nucleotides, the CDR3 is TGTGCCAGCTCCCGAGTGGCAGGACCCTACGAGCAGTACTTC. Translated: CASSRVAGPYEQYF.